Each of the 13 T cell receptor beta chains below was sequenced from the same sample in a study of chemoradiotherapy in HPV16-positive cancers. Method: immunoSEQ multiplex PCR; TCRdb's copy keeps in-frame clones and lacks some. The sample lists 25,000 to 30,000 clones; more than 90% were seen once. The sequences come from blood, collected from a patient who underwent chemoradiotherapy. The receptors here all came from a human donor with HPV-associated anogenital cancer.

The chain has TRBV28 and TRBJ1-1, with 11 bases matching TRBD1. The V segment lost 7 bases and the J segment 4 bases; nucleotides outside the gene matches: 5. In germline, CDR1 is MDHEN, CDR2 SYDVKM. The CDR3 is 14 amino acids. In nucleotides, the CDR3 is TGTGCCAGCACTCGGGACAGGGGGGGCACTGAAGCTTTCTTT. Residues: CASTRDRGGTEAFF.

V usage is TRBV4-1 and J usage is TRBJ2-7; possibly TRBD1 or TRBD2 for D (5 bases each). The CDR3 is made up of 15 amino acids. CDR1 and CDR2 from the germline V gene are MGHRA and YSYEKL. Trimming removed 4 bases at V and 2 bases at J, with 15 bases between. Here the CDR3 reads CASSPQRGAAYEQYF. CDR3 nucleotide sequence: TGCGCCAGCAGCCCCCAGAGAGGGGCGGCCTACGAGCAGTACTTC.

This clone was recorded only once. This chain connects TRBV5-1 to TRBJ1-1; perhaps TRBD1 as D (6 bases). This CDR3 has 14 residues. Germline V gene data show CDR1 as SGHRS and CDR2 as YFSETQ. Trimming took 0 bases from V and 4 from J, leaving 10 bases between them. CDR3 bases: TGCGCCAGCAGCTTGGAGGGGGGGATCACTGAAGCTTTCTTT. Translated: CASSLEGGITEAFF.

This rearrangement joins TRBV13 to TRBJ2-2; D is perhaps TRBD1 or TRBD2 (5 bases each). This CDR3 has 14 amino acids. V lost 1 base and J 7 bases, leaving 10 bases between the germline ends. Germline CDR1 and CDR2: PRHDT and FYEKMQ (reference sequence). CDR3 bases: TGTGCCAGCAGCTTAGCGGGGACGGACGGGGAGCTGTTTTTT. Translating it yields CASSLAGTDGELFF.

The CDR3 DNA is TGTGCCAGTATTCCTAGGTTCACCGGGGAGCTGTTTTTT. This sequence encodes CASIPRFTGELFF. The rearrangement uses TRBV19 and TRBJ2-2; D call uncertain. The CDR3 length is 13 residues. CDR1 and CDR2 from the germline V gene are LNHDA and SQIVND (reference sequence). Trimming shortened V by 7 bases and J by 4 bases, and 10 bases separated the two germline ends.

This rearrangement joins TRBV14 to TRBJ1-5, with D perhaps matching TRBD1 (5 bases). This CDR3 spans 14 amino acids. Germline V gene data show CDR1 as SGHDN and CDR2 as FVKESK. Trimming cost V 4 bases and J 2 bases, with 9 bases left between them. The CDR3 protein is CASSPRGGNQPQHF. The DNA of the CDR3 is TGTGCCAGCAGCCCCCGGGGGGGCAATCAGCCCCAGCATTTT.

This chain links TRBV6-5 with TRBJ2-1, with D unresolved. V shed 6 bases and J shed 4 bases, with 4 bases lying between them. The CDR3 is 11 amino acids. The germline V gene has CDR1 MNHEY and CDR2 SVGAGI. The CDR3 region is CASSFYNEQFF. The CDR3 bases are TGTGCCAGCAGCTTTTACAATGAGCAGTTCTTC.

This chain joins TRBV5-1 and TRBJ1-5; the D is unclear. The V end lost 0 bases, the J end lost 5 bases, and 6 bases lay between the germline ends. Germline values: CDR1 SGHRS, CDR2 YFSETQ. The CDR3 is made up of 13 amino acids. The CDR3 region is CASSLEADQPQHF. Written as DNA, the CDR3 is TGCGCCAGCAGCTTGGAAGCAGATCAGCCCCAGCATTTT.

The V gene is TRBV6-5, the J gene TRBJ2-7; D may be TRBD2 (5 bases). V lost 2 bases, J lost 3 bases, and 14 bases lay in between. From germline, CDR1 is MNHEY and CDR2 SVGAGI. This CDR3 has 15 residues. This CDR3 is CASSYRAGGHYEQYF. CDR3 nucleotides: TGTGCCAGCAGTTACCGGGCGGGCGGGCACTACGAGCAGTACTTC.

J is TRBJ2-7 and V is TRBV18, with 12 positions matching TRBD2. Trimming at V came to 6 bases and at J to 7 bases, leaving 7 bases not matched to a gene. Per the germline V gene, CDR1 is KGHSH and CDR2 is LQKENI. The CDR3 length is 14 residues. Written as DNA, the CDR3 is TGTGCCAGCTCTGAGACTAGCGGGAGCGGGGAGCAGTACTTC. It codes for CASSETSGSGEQYF.

This CDR3 is CASSPEAGGRSNEQFF. The CDR3 nucleotides read TGTGCCAGCAGTCCCGAAGCGGGGGGCAGATCCAATGAGCAGTTCTTC. This sequence joins TRBV27 and TRBJ2-1; 9 bases agree with TRBD2. This CDR3 has 16 residues. Germline lookup yields CDR1 MNHEY and CDR2 SMNVEV (reference sequence). J lost 6 bases, V lost 5 bases, and 11 bases had no gene match.

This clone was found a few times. CDR3 protein: CASSEVRGELFF. CDR3 bases: TGTGCCAGCAGTGAAGTGCGCGGGGAGCTGTTTTTT. V is TRBV25-1 and J is TRBJ2-2; D is uncertain. The V end was cut by 2 bases, the J end by 7 bases, with 5 bases between. Looked up from germline, CDR1 is MGHDK and CDR2 is SYGVNS. The CDR3 totals 12 residues.

The CDR3 sequence is CASSQGPRSEGYGYTF. The CDR3 nucleotides read TGTGCCAGCAGCCAAGGACCGAGAAGTGAGGGCTATGGCTACACCTTC. The chain joins TRBV14 to TRBJ1-2, with unresolved D. Trimming took 1 base from V and 4 from J, leaving 16 bases between them. The CDR3 length is 16 residues. Germline CDR1 and CDR2: SGHDN and FVKESK.